This TCR beta chain was sequenced in a study of response to subunit inactivated influenza vaccine. Regarding the study as a whole: The authors offered the suggestion that each seasonal influenza vaccination recruits few new T cells.

Germline V CDR1 and CDR2: SGHTA, FQGNSA. This CDR3 is built from 15 residues. V lost 1 base, J lost 1 base, and 10 bases lay in between. In its sample, this clonotype was seen a few times. Its antigen remains unidentified. TCRdb recomputed calls from the RT-PCR reads with MiXCR, one row per CDR3 protein. This table holds around 520,000 distinct CDR3 sequences, about 25% found once. The clonotype comes from a man aged 50 to 59 who received an inactivated influenza vaccine. V usage is TRBV7-2 and J usage is TRBJ1-1; no clear D gene. The sequences come from CD4+ T cells sorted from PBMCs, collected about 5 days after vaccination. The CDR3 DNA follows: TGTGCCAGCAGCTTAGTCCCGCGGGGGAACACTGAAGCTTTCTTT. It is translated as CASSLVPRGNTEAFF. The entire variable domain, with the rest obtained from reference TRBV7-2 and TRBJ1-1, is as follows: GAGVSQSPSNKVTEKGKDVELRCDPISGHTALYWYRQSLGQGLEFLIYFQGNSAPDKSGLPSDRFSAERTGGSVSTLTIQRTQQEDSAVYLCASSLVPRGNTEAFFGQGTRLTVV.